The sequence of this T cell receptor (beta chain) was determined in a study of blood T cell repertoires in COVID-19. Study summary: Specimens from acute and convalescent COVID-19 originated in the United States, Italy and Spain.

Clones were read by immunoSEQ multiplex PCR, and TCRdb kept only the in-frame ones, dropping some. The sample holds just under 350,000 clones, about 88% seen once. The germline V gene has CDR1 MDHEN and CDR2 SYDVKM. The germline V and J ends were trimmed by 10 bases and 5 bases, with 11 bases remaining between them. The length of the CDR3 is 11 residues. Followed over time, Seattle patients had been enrolled while infection was active. The sequenced material came from peripheral blood. The sequence was obtained from a woman in her 70s with COVID-19, enrolled during active disease. This sequence joins TRBV28 and TRBJ1-1, with D unresolved. The CDR3 DNA reads TGTGCCACCGCGGTTAGGACTGAAGCTTTCTTT. Its translation: CATAVRTEAFF. The full variable domain, rest sourced from reference TRBV28 and TRBJ1-1, is DVKVTQSSRYLVKRTGEKVFLECVQDMDHENMFWYRQDPGLGLRLIYFSYDVKMKEKGDIPEGYSVSREKKERFSLILESASTNQTSMYLCATAVRTEAFFGQGTRLTVV.